This T cell receptor beta chain was captured by sequencing in a study of T cells in Graves' hyperthyroidism and ophthalmopathy. This CDR3 is built from 15 residues. CDR1 is SQVTM and CDR2 is ANQGSEA in the germline V gene. V was cut by 7 bases and J by 5 bases, with 21 bases left in between. TCR beta CDR3 sequences were amplified from RNA transcripts. The HTBI primer set drove a first-round RT-PCR of the TCR CDR3. TCRdb used MiXCR to reprocess the multiplex PCR reads, holding one entry per CDR3 protein. The repertoire holds some 740,000 distinct CDR3 sequences, with 14% as singletons. Study-wide points: Progression to ophthalmopathy was predicted a median of about six months early. Most thyroid clonotypes that were expanded above 0.001 also turned up in blood.

Patients were excluded because of uncontrolled infection, other autoimmune disease, pregnancy or lactation. In this sample, this clonotype turned up a few times. Its matching antigen is unknown. Sequencing used blood. The TCR sequence derives from a woman younger than 35 with Graves' hyperthyroidism. V gene TRBV29-1 combines with J gene TRBJ2-1; D could derive from TRBD1 or TRBD2 (6 bases each). In DNA, the CDR3 is TGCAGCGCCTCCTCCGTTACTAGGGGGGACAATGAGCAGTTCTTC. Amino acids: CSASSVTRGDNEQFF.